These 21 T cell receptor beta chains were all obtained from the same sample, sequenced in a study of T cell responses to AZD1222 COVID-19 vaccine. Sequencing was performed with immunoSEQ multiplex PCR; in TCRdb, only in-frame clones are kept and a portion is missing. The sample consists of about 140,000 clones, about nine tenths of them appearing once. The specimen was peripheral blood, collected on day 0 of AZD1222 vaccination. The receptors derive from an adult in good health.

The chain is built from TRBV28 and TRBJ1-2; D not certain. This CDR3 has 16 amino acids. Trimming stripped 4 bases from V and 5 bases from J, with 20 bases between. Germline CDR1 is MDHEN and CDR2 is SYDVKM. CDR3 nucleotide sequence: TGTGCCAGCAGTTCGAGCCAGCCCGTTTTGAGATATGGCTACACCTTC. This codes for CASSSSQPVLRYGYTF.

V and J are TRBV20-1 and TRBJ1-2, with 8 nucleotides matching TRBD1. In germline, CDR1 is DFQATT, CDR2 SNEGSKA (reference sequence). The CDR3 loop spans 14 amino acids. Trimming cost V 3 bases and J 2 bases; bases outside gene matches: 5. CDR3 sequence: CSASQGANNYGYTF. The CDR3 nucleotides are TGCAGTGCTAGTCAGGGGGCCAACAACTATGGCTACACCTTC.

There are a few counts of this clone. The rearrangement links TRBV7-9 to TRBJ1-5; 9 bases are a match to TRBD1. CDR1 and CDR2 from the germline V gene are SEHNR and FQNEAQ (reference sequence). Trimming cost V 5 bases and J 6 bases; bases outside gene matches: 8. The CDR3 runs to 15 residues. In nucleotides, the CDR3 is TGTGCCAGCAGCCTAGACAGGGGGGTCAGTCAGCCCCAGCATTTT. It yields the protein CASSLDRGVSQPQHF.

The CDR3 is CASSLVGARGTDTQYF. The CDR3 coding sequence is TGCGCCAGCAGCTTGGTTGGTGCGAGGGGGACAGATACGCAGTATTTT. J is TRBJ2-3 and V is TRBV5-1, with D possibly matching TRBD1 (6 bases). Germline CDR1 is SGHRS and CDR2 is YFSETQ. Trimming stripped 0 bases from V and 3 bases from J, with 14 bases between. CDR3 length: 16 residues.

This chain links TRBV28 with TRBJ1-6; no reliable D call. The ends were cut back, 7 bases at V and 5 bases at J, with 15 bases in the middle. The germline V gene has CDR1 MDHEN and CDR2 SYDVKM. The CDR3 is 15 residues long. This chain's CDR3 is CASTPPVWNNSPLHF. The CDR3 DNA follows: TGTGCCAGCACTCCTCCGGTTTGGAATAATTCACCCCTCCACTTT.

The J gene is TRBJ2-7, the V gene TRBV9; perhaps TRBD2 as D (7 bases). The CDR3 length is 15 residues. V was clipped by 0 bases and J by 2 bases, with 12 bases between them. Germline V gene sequence: CDR1 SGDLS, CDR2 YYNGEE. CDR3 nucleotides: TGTGCCAGCAGCGTAGAGGGAGGGGGACCCTACGAGCAGTACTTC. It translates to CASSVEGGGPYEQYF.

About this clone itself: Different DNA sequences within this sample yield the same CDR3. The rearrangement joins TRBV7-2 to TRBJ1-1; D is unclear. From germline, CDR1 is SGHTA and CDR2 FQGNSA. V was trimmed by 2 bases and J by 0 bases, leaving 4 bases between them. There are 13 residues in the CDR3. The CDR3 reads CASSLSVNTEAFF. The CDR3 bases are TGTGCCAGCAGCTTATCTGTGAACACTGAAGCTTTCTTT.

The gene calls are TRBV28 and TRBJ2-2; no definite D call. Looked up from germline, CDR1 is MDHEN and CDR2 is SYDVKM. The CDR3 consists of 18 residues. V shed 3 bases and J shed 9 bases, with 26 bases lying between them. The CDR3 sequence is CASSFLSLITLHRRELFF. The CDR3 nucleotides read TGTGCCAGCAGTTTCCTCTCCCTTATAACCTTACACCGGAGGGAGCTGTTTTTT.

This chain links TRBV28 with TRBJ1-5; D gene uncertain. Per germline, CDR1 MDHEN and CDR2 SYDVKM. The CDR3 is made up of 16 amino acids. Trimming took off 6 bases at V and 0 bases at J, with 15 bases between the two ends. The CDR3 DNA sequence: TGTGCCAGCAGCCCCTGGGGAGGAAATAGCAATCAGCCCCAGCATTTT. It is translated as CASSPWGGNSNQPQHF.

The CDR3 reads CASSYPRLAGLTNEQFF. The CDR3 coding sequence is TGTGCCAGCAGTTACCCTCGACTAGCGGGATTAACCAATGAGCAGTTCTTC. The J gene is TRBJ2-1, the V gene TRBV6-2 or TRBV6-3; 11 bases are shared with TRBD2. CDR3 size: 17 residues. In germline, CDR1 is MNHEY, CDR2 SVGEGT. After removal of 2 bases from V and 6 bases from J, the junction contained 9 bases not matched to a gene.

The chain employs TRBV7-9 and TRBJ2-7; tentatively, D is TRBD2 (6 bases). The CDR3 spans 12 residues. CDR1 is SEHNR, CDR2 FQNEAQ, per germline (reference sequence). Trimming took 6 bases from V and 6 from J, leaving 12 bases between them. CDR3 loop: CASRSRGFEQYF. The CDR3 DNA sequence: TGTGCCAGCAGATCCCGGGGGTTCGAGCAGTACTTC. The full variable domain, rest sourced from reference TRBV7-9 and TRBJ2-7, is DTGVSQNPRHKITKRGQNVTFRCDPISEHNRLYWYRQTLGQGPEFLTYFQNEAQLEKSRLLSDRFSAERPKGSFSTLEIQRTEQGDSAMYLCASRSRGFEQYFGPGTRLTVT.

The chain carries TRBV5-8 and TRBJ1-2, with unresolved D. This CDR3 is 14 amino acids long. Per germline, CDR1 SGHTS and CDR2 YDEGEE. V shed 4 bases and J shed 7 bases, with 17 bases lying between them. DNA of the CDR3: TGTGCCAGCAGCCCGGACCGGGAGCGAGGTGGCTACACCTTC. Its protein is CASSPDRERGGYTF.

Of note for this clone: Other DNA sequences of this sample code for an identical CDR3. The CDR3 bases are TGTGCCAGTAGTATCCCGGGGTCCACTGAAGCTTTCTTT. Protein: CASSIPGSTEAFF. The rearrangement links TRBV19 to TRBJ1-1; unclear D gene. The CDR3 consists of 13 residues. CDR1 LNHDA and CDR2 SQIVND come from the germline V gene (reference sequence). V lost 3 bases and J 4 bases, leaving 9 bases between the germline ends.

The chain joins TRBV29-1 to TRBJ2-7, with 8 bases matching TRBD1. Germline CDR1 reads SQVTM; CDR2 reads ANQGSEA. J lost 6 bases, V lost 6 bases, and 10 bases had no gene match. The CDR3 spans 13 residues. Here the CDR3 DNA reads TGCAGCGTGGGGGCTGGACAGGGTGGCGAGCAGTACTTC. It yields the protein CSVGAGQGGEQYF.

This clone was seen a single time. The chain recombines TRBV3-1 (or the pseudogene TRBV3-2) with TRBJ2-7; 7 bases line up with TRBD2. Germline V gene data show CDR1 as LGHDT and CDR2 as YNNKEL (reference sequence). V was clipped by 4 bases and J by 3 bases; unmatched bases: 3. CDR3 size: 13 residues. In DNA, the CDR3 is TGTGCCAGCAGCCTGGGGAGGGGCTACGAGCAGTACTTC. Amino acid sequence: CASSLGRGYEQYF.

In regard to this clone: Other DNA sequences within the sample encode an identical CDR3. V usage is TRBV7-8 and J usage is TRBJ1-1; D is perhaps TRBD1 (5 bases). The length of the CDR3 is 15 residues. CDR1 is SGHVS and CDR2 is FQNEAQ in the germline V gene. V lost 1 base and J 3 bases, leaving 12 bases between the germline ends. The CDR3 sequence: CASSLVGGADTEAFF. CDR3 coding DNA: TGTGCCAGCAGCTTAGTCGGGGGTGCGGACACTGAAGCTTTCTTT. The full variable domain, rest sourced from reference TRBV7-8 and TRBJ1-1, is GAGVSQSPRYKVAKRGQDVALRCDPISGHVSLFWYQQALGQGPEFLTYFQNEAQLDKSGLPSDRFFAERPEGSVSTLKIQRTQQEDSAVYLCASSLVGGADTEAFFGQGTRLTVV.

The chain links TRBV6-5 to TRBJ2-2; no clear D gene. The length of the CDR3 is 15 residues. V gave up 6 bases and J gave up 2 bases, with 13 bases separating them. CDR1 and CDR2 from the germline V gene are MNHEY and SVGAGI. The CDR3 nucleotides read TGTGCCAGCAGGAAGGGCGCTTTTAACACCGGGGAGCTGTTTTTT. Its translation is CASRKGAFNTGELFF.

This chain joins TRBV11-2 and TRBJ1-1; D not certain. Germline loops: CDR1 SGHAT, CDR2 FQNNGV. The V end lost 2 bases, the J end lost 1 base, and 5 bases lay between the germline ends. CDR3 size: 13 residues. For the CDR3, the DNA is TGTGCCAGCAGCTTATGGCAGAACACTGAAGCTTTCTTT. Translating gives CASSLWQNTEAFF. Together with reference TRBV11-2 and TRBJ1-1, the CDR3 gives the full variable domain: EAGVAQSPRYKIIEKRQSVAFWCNPISGHATLYWYQQILGQGPKLLIQFQNNGVVDDSQLPKDRFSAERLKGVDSTLKIQPAKLEDSAVYLCASSLWQNTEAFFGQGTRLTVV.

The genes are TRBV27 and TRBJ1-5; D uncertain. The V gene's germline CDR1 is MNHEY and CDR2 SMNVEV (reference sequence). V was cut by 4 bases and J by 4 bases, with 11 bases left in between. This CDR3 has 14 residues. CDR3 protein: CASSSNGPNQPQHF. The CDR3 nucleotides are TGTGCCAGCAGTTCGAACGGACCAAATCAGCCCCAGCATTTT.

V and J are TRBV19 and TRBJ1-2, with 9 bases matching TRBD1. Germline V CDR1 and CDR2: LNHDA, SQIVND (reference sequence). The ends lost 4 bases at V and 5 bases at J; junction bases unmatched: 11. CDR3 length equals 16 residues. The CDR3 DNA reads TGTGCCAGTAGTACGCCGTGGGACAGGGTTTGGTATGGCTACACCTTC. It codes for CASSTPWDRVWYGYTF. Supplemented by reference TRBV19 and TRBJ1-2, the full variable domain reads DGGITQSPKYLFRKEGQNVTLSCEQNLNHDAMYWYRQDPGQGLRLIYYSQIVNDFQKGDIAEGYSVSREKKESFPLTVTSAQKNPTAFYLCASSTPWDRVWYGYTFGSGTRLTVV.

This chain uses TRBV28 with TRBJ1-1; no clear D. The germline V and J ends were trimmed by 7 bases and 0 bases, with 12 bases remaining between them. CDR3 length equals 14 residues. The germline CDR1 and CDR2 sequences are MDHEN and SYDVKM. The CDR3 sequence: CASMFPTMNTEAFF. The CDR3 DNA is TGTGCCAGCATGTTCCCGACCATGAACACTGAAGCTTTCTTT.